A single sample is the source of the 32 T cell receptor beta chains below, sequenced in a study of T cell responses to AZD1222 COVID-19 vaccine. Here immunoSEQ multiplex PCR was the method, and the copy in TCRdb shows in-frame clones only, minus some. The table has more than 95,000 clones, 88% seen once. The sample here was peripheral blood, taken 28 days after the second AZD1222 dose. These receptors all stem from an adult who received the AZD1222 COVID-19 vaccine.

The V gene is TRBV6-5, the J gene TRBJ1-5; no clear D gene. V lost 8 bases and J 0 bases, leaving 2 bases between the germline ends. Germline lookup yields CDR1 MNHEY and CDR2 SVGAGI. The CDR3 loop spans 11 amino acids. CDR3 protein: CASSSNQPQHF. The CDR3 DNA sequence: TGTGCCAGCTCTAGCAATCAGCCCCAGCATTTT.

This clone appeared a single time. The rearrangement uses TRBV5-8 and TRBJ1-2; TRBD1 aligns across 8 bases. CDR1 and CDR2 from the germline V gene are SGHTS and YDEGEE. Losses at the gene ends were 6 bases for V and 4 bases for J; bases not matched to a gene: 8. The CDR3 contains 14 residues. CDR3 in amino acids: CASTKTGGSYGYTF. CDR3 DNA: TGTGCCAGCACCAAAACAGGGGGTAGCTATGGCTACACCTTC. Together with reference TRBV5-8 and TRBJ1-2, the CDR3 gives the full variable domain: EAGVTQSPTHLIKTRGQQATLRCSPISGHTSVYWYQQALGLGLQFLLWYDEGEERNRGNFPPRFSGRQFPNYSSELNVNALELEDSALYLCASTKTGGSYGYTFGSGTRLTVV.

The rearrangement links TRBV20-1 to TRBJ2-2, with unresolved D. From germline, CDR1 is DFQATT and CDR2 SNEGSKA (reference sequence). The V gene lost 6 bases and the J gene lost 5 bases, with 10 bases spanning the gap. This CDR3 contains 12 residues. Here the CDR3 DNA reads TGCAGTGCCAGTCGTGGTACCGGGGAGCTGTTTTTT. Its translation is CSASRGTGELFF.

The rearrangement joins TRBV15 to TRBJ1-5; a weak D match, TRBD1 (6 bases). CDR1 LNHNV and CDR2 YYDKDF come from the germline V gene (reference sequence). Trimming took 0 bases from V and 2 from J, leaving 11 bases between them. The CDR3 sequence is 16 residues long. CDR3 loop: CATSRDVGGGNQPQHF. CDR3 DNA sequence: TGTGCCACCAGCAGAGATGTGGGGGGCGGCAATCAGCCCCAGCATTTT.

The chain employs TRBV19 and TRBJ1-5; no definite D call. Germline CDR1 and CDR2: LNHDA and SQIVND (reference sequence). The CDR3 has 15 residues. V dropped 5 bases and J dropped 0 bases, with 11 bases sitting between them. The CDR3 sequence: CASSGKTTSNQPQHF. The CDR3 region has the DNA TGTGCCAGTAGTGGAAAGACAACTAGCAATCAGCCCCAGCATTTT.

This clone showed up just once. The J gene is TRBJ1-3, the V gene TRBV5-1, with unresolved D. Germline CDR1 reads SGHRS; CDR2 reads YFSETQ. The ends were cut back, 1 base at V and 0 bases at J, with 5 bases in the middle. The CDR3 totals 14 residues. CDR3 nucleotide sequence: TGCGCCAGCAGCTTGCGGCCCTCTGGAAACACCATATATTTT. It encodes CASSLRPSGNTIYF. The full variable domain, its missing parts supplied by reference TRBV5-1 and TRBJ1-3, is KAGVTQTPRYLIKTRGQQVTLSCSPISGHRSVSWYQQTPGQGLQFLFEYFSETQRNKGNFPGRFSGRQFSNSRSEMNVSTLELGDSALYLCASSLRPSGNTIYFGEGSWLTVV.

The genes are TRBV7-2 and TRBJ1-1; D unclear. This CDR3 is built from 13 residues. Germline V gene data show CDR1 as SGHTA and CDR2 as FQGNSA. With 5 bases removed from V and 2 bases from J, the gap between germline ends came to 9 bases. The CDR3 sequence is CASSPADNTEAFF. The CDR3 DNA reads TGTGCCAGCAGCCCGGCGGACAACACTGAAGCTTTCTTT.

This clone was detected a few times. CDR3 in amino acids: CASSQDSLANYGYTF. Here the CDR3 DNA reads TGCGCCAGCAGCCAAGACAGCCTTGCTAACTATGGCTACACCTTC. The chain employs TRBV4-1 and TRBJ1-2; D is unresolved. This CDR3 spans 15 amino acids. The V end was cut by 0 bases, the J end by 0 bases, with 8 bases between. Germline lookup yields CDR1 MGHRA and CDR2 YSYEKL.

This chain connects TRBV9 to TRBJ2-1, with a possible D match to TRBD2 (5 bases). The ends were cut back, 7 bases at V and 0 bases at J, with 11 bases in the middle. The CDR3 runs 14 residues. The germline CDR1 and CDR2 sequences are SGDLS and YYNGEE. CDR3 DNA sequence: TGTGCCAGCTCCGACTACCCCTCCTACAATGAGCAGTTCTTC. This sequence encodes CASSDYPSYNEQFF.

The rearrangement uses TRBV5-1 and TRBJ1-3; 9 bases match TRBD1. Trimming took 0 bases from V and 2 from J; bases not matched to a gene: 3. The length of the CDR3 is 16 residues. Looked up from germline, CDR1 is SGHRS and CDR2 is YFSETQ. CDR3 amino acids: CASSLGGQGPGNTIYF. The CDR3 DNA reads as TGCGCCAGCAGCTTGGGGGGACAGGGACCTGGAAACACCATATATTTT.

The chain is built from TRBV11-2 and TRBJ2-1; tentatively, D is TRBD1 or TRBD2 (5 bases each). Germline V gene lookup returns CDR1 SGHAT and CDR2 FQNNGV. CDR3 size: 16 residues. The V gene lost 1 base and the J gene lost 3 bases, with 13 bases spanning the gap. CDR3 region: CASSLGGWQNYNEQFF. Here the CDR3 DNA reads TGTGCCAGCAGCTTAGGGGGGTGGCAGAACTACAATGAGCAGTTCTTC.

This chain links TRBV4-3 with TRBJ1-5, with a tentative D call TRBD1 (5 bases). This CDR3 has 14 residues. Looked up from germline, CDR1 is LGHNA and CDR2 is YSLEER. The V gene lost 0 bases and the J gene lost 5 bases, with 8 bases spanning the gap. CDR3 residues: CASSQDSGHQPQHF. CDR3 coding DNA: TGCGCCAGCAGCCAAGATTCGGGGCATCAGCCCCAGCATTTT.

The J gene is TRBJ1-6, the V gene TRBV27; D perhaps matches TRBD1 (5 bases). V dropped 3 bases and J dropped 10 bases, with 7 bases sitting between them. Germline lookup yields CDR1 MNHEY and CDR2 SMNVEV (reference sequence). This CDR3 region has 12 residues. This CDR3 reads CASSFGGSPLHF. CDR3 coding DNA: TGTGCCAGCAGTTTCGGGGGATCACCCCTCCACTTT.

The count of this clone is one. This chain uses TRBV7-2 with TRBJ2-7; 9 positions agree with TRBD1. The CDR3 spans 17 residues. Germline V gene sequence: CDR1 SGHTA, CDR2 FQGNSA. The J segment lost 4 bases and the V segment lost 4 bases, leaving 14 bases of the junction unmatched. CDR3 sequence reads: CASSSPKDRGRRYEQYF. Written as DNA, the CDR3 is TGTGCCAGCAGCTCACCTAAGGACAGGGGTAGAAGATACGAGCAGTACTTC.

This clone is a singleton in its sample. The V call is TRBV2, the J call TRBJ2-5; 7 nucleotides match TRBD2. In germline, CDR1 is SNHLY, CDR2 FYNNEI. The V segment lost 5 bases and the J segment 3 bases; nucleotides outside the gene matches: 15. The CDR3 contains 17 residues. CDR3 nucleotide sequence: TGTGCCAGCAGTCCCCTTGCAGGGAGGGCAAAGGAAGAGACCCAGTACTTC. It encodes CASSPLAGRAKEETQYF. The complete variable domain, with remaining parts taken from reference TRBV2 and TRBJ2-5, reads EPEVTQTPSHQVTQMGQEVILRCVPISNHLYFYWYRQILGQKVEFLVSFYNNEISEKSEIFDDQFSVERPDGSNFTLKIRSTKLEDSAMYFCASSPLAGRAKEETQYFGPGTRLLVL.

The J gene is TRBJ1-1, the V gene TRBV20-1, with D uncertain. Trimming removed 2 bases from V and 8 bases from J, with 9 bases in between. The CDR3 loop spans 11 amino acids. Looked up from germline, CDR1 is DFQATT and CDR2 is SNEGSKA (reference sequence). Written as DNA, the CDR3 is TGCAGTGCTAGATACCGGGGAGAAGCTTTCTTT. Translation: CSARYRGEAFF.

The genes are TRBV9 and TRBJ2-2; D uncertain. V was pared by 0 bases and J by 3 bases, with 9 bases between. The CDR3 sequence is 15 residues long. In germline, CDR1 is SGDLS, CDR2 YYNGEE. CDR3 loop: CASSVELKYTGELFF. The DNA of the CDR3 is TGTGCCAGCAGCGTAGAGCTCAAATACACCGGGGAGCTGTTTTTT.

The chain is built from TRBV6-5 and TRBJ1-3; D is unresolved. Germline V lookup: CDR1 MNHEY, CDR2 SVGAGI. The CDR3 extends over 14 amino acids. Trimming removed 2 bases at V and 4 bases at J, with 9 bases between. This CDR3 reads CASSYAGAGNTIYF. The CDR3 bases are TGTGCCAGCAGTTACGCCGGCGCCGGAAACACCATATATTTT.

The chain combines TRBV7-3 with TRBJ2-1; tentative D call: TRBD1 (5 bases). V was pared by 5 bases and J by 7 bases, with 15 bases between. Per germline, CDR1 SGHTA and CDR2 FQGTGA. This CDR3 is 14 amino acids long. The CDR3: CASSPTVVLNEQFF. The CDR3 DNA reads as TGTGCCAGCAGCCCGACAGTGGTTTTAAATGAGCAGTTCTTC.

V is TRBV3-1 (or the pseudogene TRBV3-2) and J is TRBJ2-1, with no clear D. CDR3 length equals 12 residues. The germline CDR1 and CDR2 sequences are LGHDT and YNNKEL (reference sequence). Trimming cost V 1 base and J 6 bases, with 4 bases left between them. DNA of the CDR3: TGTGCCAGCAGCCAAGCAGGCAATGAGCAGTTCTTC. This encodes CASSQAGNEQFF.

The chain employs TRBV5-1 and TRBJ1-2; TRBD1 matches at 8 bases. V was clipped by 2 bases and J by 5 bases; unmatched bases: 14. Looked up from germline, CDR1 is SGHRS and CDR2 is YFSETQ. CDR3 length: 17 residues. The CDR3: CASSLRTGQGAGYGYTF. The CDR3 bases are TGCGCCAGCAGCTTACGGACCGGACAGGGAGCGGGGTATGGCTACACCTTC.

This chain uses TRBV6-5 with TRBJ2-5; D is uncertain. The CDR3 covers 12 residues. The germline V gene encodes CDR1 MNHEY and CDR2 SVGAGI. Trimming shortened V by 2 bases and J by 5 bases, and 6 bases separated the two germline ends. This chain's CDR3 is CASSYPWETQYF. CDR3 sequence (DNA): TGTGCCAGCAGTTACCCCTGGGAGACCCAGTACTTC.

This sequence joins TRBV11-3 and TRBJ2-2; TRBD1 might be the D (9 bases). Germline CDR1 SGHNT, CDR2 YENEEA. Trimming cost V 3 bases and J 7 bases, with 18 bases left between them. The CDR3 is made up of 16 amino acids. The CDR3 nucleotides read TGTGCCAGCAGCTTCGGGGGGGGACAGGGACACGGGGAGCTGTTTTTT. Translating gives CASSFGGGQGHGELFF.

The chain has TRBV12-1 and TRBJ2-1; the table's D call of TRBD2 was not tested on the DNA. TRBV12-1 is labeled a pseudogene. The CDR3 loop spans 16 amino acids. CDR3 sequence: CATNVHSGGGNNEQFF. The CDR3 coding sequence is TGTGCCACCAACGTTCATAGCGGGGGAGGAAACAATGAGCAGTTCTTC.

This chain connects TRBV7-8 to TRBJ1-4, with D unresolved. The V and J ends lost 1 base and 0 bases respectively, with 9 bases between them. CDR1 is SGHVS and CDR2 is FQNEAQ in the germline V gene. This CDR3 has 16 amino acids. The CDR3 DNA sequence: TGTGCCAGCAGCTTAGGGGCGGTAGCAACTAATGAAAAACTGTTTTTT. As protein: CASSLGAVATNEKLFF.

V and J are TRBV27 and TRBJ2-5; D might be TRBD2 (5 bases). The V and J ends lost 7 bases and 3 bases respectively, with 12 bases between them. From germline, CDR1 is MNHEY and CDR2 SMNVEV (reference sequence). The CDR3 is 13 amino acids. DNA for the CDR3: TGTGCCAGCAACCCCCCCGGGAAAGAGACCCAGTACTTC. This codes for CASNPPGKETQYF.

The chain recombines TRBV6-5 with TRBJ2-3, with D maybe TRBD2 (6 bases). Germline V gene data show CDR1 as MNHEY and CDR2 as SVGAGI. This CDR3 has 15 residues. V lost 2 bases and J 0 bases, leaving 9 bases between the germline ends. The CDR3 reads CASSYRGTSTDTQYF. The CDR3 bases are TGTGCCAGCAGTTACCGGGGGACCAGCACAGATACGCAGTATTTT.

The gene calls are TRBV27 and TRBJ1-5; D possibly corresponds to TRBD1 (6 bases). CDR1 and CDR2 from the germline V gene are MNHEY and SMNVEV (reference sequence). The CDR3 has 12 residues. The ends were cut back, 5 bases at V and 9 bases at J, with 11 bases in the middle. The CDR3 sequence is CASSPSQGPQHF. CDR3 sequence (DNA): TGTGCCAGCAGTCCGTCACAGGGGCCCCAGCATTTT.

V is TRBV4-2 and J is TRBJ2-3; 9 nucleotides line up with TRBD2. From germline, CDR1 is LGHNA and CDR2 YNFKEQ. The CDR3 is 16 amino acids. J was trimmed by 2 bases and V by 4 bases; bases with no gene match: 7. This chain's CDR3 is CASSPRASGDTDTQYF. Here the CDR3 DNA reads TGTGCCAGCAGCCCCCGGGCTAGCGGGGACACAGATACGCAGTATTTT.

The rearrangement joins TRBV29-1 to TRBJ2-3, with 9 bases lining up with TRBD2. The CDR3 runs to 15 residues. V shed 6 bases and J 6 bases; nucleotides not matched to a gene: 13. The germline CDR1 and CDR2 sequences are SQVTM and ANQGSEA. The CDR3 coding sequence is TGCAGCGTCGCCGTCTGGGCGGGGGGGCCGGATACGCAGTATTTT. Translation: CSVAVWAGGPDTQYF.

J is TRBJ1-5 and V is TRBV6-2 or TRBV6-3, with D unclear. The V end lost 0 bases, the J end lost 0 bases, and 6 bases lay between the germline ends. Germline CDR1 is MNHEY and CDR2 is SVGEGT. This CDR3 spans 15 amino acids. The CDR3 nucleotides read TGTGCCAGCAGTTACTCGATATCTAGCAATCAGCCCCAGCATTTT. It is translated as CASSYSISSNQPQHF.

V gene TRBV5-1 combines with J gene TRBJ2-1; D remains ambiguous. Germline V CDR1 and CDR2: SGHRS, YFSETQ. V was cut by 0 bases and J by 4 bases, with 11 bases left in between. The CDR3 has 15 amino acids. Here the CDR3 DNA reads TGCGCCAGCAGCTTGGCTTCGCCCCCTTACAATGAGCAGTTCTTC. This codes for CASSLASPPYNEQFF.